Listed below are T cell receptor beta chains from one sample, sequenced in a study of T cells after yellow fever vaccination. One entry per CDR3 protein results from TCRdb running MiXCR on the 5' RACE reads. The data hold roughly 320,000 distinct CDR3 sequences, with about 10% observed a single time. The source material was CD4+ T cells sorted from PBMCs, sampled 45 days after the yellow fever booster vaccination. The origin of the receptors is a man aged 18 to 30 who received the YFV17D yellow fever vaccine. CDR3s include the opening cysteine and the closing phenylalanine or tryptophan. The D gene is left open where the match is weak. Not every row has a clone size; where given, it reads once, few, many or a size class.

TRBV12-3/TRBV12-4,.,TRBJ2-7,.,TGTGCCAGCAGTCCCTCCTATTGGACAACCTACGAGCAGTACTTC,CASSPSYWTTYEQYF
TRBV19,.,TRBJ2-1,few,TGTGCCAGTAGTATAGATAATCGGGGGGCTTCCTACAATGAGCAGTTCTTC,CASSIDNRGASYNEQFF
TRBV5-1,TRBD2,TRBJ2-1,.,TGCGCCAGCAGCTTGCTTTACGGGGGGGCCGGTGAGCAGTTCTTC,CASSLLYGGAGEQFF
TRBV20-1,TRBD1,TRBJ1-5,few,TGCAGTGCTAGTGGACAGGGGATTAGCGGTAGCAATCAGCCCCAGCATTTT,CSASGQGISGSNQPQHF
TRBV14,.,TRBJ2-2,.,TGTGCCAGCAGCCCCAGAAGATCCGGGGAGCTGTTTTTT,CASSPRRSGELFF
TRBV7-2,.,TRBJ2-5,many,TGTGCCAGCAGCAGTGGAGTGGGTCCGATAGAGACCCAGTACTTC,CASSSGVGPIETQYF
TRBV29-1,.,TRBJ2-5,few,TGCAGCGTCTTACTAGCCCCGTACCAAGAGACCCAGTACTTC,CSVLLAPYQETQYF
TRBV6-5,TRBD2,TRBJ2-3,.,TGTGCCAGCAGTAACACCGGGACTAGCGGGGGCACAGATACGCAGTATTTT,CASSNTGTSGGTDTQYF
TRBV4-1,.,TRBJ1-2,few,TGCGCCAGCAGCCTGTTAGTTCGAAGGGATGGTAATGGCTACACCTTC,CASSLLVRRDGNGYTF
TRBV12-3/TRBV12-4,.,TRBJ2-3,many,TGTGCCAGCAGTCGGGACGGAAGGGATACGCAGTATTTT,CASSRDGRDTQYF
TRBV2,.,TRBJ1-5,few,TGTGCCGTTAGGCAGGGCGATCAGCCCCAGCATTTT,CAVRQGDQPQHF
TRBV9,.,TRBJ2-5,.,TGTGCCAGCAGCGCCCAGGGATGGGAGACCCAGTACTTC,CASSAQGWETQYF
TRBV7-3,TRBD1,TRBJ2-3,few,TGTGCCAGCAGCCCAGACAGGGTTACGCAGTATTTT,CASSPDRVTQYF
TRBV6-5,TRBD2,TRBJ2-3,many,TGTGCCAGCAGCCGTACACCGCTCCTAGAGGGGAGGGGAGATACGCAGTATTTT,CASSRTPLLEGRGDTQYF
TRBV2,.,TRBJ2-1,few,TGTGCCAGCAGTGATGGTGGGGGCAGTGAGCAGTTCTTC,CASSDGGGSEQFF
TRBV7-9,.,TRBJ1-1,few,TGTGCCAGCAGCCGTAAACAGGGCCGAACTGAAGCTTTCTTT,CASSRKQGRTEAFF
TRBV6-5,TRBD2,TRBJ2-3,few,TGTGCCAGCAGTCCGGCCTCGGGGGGTTCAGATACGCAGTATTTT,CASSPASGGSDTQYF
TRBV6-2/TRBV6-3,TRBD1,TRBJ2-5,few,TGTGCCAGCAGTCACAGGGGGGACCGGGTAACCCAGTACTTC,CASSHRGDRVTQYF
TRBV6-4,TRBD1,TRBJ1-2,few,TGTGCCAGCAGTGGCTACAGGGGTGGCTATGGCTACACCTTC,CASSGYRGGYGYTF
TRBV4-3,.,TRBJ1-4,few,TGCGCCAGCAGCCAAACCCGGGGTTCGTACGAAAAACTGTTTTTT,CASSQTRGSYEKLFF
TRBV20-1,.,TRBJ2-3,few,TGCAGTGCCCACTCCACAGATACGCAGTATTTT,CSAHSTDTQYF
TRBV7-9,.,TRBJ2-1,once,TGTGCCAGCAGCTTAGGGCAGGCTTCCGGTGAGCAGTTCTTC,CASSLGQASGEQFF
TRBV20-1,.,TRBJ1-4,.,TGCAGTGCTCTTTCGGACAGCCCTGCAACTAATGAAAAACTGTTTTTT,CSALSDSPATNEKLFF
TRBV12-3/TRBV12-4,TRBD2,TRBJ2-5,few,TGTGCTATTAGAGTAGCGGGGCAAGAGACCCAGTACTTC,CAIRVAGQETQYF
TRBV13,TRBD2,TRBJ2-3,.,TGTGCCAGCTTCCTAGCGGGCACAGATACGCAGTATTTT,CASFLAGTDTQYF
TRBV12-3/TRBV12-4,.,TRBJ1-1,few,TGTGCCAGCAGTTACATTCCGGGATTGAACACTGAAGCTTTCTTT,CASSYIPGLNTEAFF
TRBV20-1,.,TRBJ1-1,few,TGCAGTGCTCCCGGGAAGAGGAACACTGAAGCTTTCTTT,CSAPGKRNTEAFF
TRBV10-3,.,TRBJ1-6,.,TGTGCCATCAGTGAGTCCTCAGTAAATTCACCCCTCCACTTT,CAISESSVNSPLHF
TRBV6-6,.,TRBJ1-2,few,TGTGCCAGCAGTCCCTCAGTGACAAGCACACATGGCTACACCTTC,CASSPSVTSTHGYTF
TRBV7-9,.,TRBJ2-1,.,TGTGCCAGCAGCCTAGTTGCTAGTACCGCCAATGAGCAGTTCTTC,CASSLVASTANEQFF
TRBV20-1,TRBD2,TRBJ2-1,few,TGCAGTGCTACCCTAGCGGGTCACTACAATGAGCAGTTCTTC,CSATLAGHYNEQFF
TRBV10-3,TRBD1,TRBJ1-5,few,TGTGCCTCACACGGGACAGATAATCAGCCCCAGCATTTT,CASHGTDNQPQHF
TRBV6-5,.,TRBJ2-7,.,TGTGCCAGCAGTTACTCTCGGGGGGCTTACGAGCAGTACTTC,CASSYSRGAYEQYF
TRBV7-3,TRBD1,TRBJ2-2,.,TGTGCCAGCAGCTTAAGGACTGGGACAGCATGGACCGGGGAGCTGTTTTTT,CASSLRTGTAWTGELFF
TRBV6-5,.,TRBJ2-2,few,TGTGCCAGCAGGTGGACGGCTAACACCGGGGAGCTGTTTTTT,CASRWTANTGELFF
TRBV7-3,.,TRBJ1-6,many,TGTGCCTCTATTTCAGGACATTTTAATTCACCCCTCCACTTT,CASISGHFNSPLHF
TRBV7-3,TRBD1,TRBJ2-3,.,TGTGCCAGCAGCTCCGGCGCTGGGACAGGGGCAGATACGCAGTATTTT,CASSSGAGTGADTQYF
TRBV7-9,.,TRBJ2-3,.,TGTGCCAGCAGCACCGGGACTGGGGTCCCCGATACGCAGTATTTT,CASSTGTGVPDTQYF
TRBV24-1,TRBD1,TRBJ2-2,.,TGTGCCACCAGTGCCATCAGGGGGACGGTCACCGGGGAGCTGTTTTTT,CATSAIRGTVTGELFF
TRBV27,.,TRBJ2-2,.,TGTGCCAGCAAACAAGGGGGGGGAGATACCGGGGAGCTGTTTTTT,CASKQGGGDTGELFF
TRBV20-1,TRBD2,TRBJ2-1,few,TGCAGTGCTAGTGGTGTCGGGACTAGCGGGGGCGTGTTCTTC,CSASGVGTSGGVFF
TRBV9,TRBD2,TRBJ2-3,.,TGTGCCAGCAGCGACCCCCCAGGGCGGGGGGGCGCAGATACGCAGTATTTT,CASSDPPGRGGADTQYF
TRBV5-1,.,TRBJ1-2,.,TGCGCCAGCAGCCAAGATTACCAAGCCATTTATGGCTACACCTTC,CASSQDYQAIYGYTF
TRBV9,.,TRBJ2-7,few,TGTGCCAGCAGCGTAAACCCGGCCTCCTGGGACGAGCAGTACTTC,CASSVNPASWDEQYF
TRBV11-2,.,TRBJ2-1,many,TGTGCCAGCAGCTTAGGGGTAGAGGAGCAGTTCTTC,CASSLGVEEQFF
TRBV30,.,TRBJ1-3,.,TGTGCCTGGAGTCAGGGAGGAGCTGGAAACACCATATATTTT,CAWSQGGAGNTIYF
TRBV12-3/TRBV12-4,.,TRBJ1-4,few,TGTGCCAGCAGTCCCCTTCGTTGGGGGGAGAATGGGAAACTGTTTTTT,CASSPLRWGENGKLFF
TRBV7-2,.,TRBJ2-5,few,TGTGCCAGCTCCCCTAGTCCAAGCCTCCAAGAGACCCAGTACTTC,CASSPSPSLQETQYF
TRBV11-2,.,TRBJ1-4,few,TGTGCCAGCAGCTACAAAATGACAGCTAAAAATGAAAAACTGTTTTTT,CASSYKMTAKNEKLFF
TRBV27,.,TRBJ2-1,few,TGTGCCAGCGGATGGGTTTTCGGTGAGCAGTTCTTC,CASGWVFGEQFF
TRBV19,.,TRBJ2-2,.,TGTGCCAGTAGGGGGAGGAAGACTGCGAACACCGGGGAGCTGTTTTTT,CASRGRKTANTGELFF
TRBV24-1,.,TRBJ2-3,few,TGTGCCACCAGTGATTTGTCGGGACCTAGCACAGATACGCAGTATTTT,CATSDLSGPSTDTQYF
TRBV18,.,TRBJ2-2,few,TGTGCCAGCTCACCGGGACGGGACCAAAGCGGGGAGCTGTTTTTT,CASSPGRDQSGELFF
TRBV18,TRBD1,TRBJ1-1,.,TGTGCCAGCTCACCAATGACGGGACAGTATGAAGCTTTCTTT,CASSPMTGQYEAFF